Reported below is one TCR beta chain. This entry is derived from a study of CD8 T cells in Susac syndrome. RNA in amounts of about 0.5 to 1 ug was reverse transcribed with random hexamers. Coverage of TCR beta CDR3 amplification by immunoSEQ multiplex PCR extended to 54 Vbeta and 13 Jbeta. TCRdb analysed the immunoSEQ multiplex PCR reads with MiXCR anew, one entry per CDR3 protein. Found here are hundreds of thousands of distinct CDR3 sequences, 89% of them singletons; the top ten hold approximately 0.18%. Negative isolation yielded the CD8+ and CD4+ T cells, while FACS enriched the TEMRA cells. This CDR3 contains 14 residues. The V gene's germline CDR1 is SGHRS and CDR2 YFSETQ. V shed 4 bases, J shed 3 bases, and the junction held 6 bases outside the gene matches.

Sequenced: CD8+ T cells from PBMCs. The TCR originated in a human donor with multiple sclerosis. The chain links TRBV5-1 to TRBJ1-1, with 7 bases lining up with TRBD1. CDR3 in amino acids: CASSRTGDDTEAFF. For the CDR3, the DNA is TGCGCCAGCAGCCGAACAGGGGACGACACTGAAGCTTTCTTT.